The 13 T cell receptor beta chains given below trace back to one sample, sequenced in a study of cytomegalovirus exposure and HLA in healthy donors. Sequenced by immunoSEQ multiplex PCR; TCRdb stores in-frame clones only, minus some. In the table there are approximately 59,000 clones, around 92% of which are singletons. Sequencing input: PBMCs. The receptors originated from a man aged 18 to 30 in good health and CMV-seropositive.

The chain links TRBV11-2 to TRBJ2-1; TRBD2 agrees at 8 bases. The CDR3 runs to 16 residues. The germline gives CDR1 SGHAT, CDR2 FQNNGV. J gave up 0 bases and V 3 bases, and 4 bases lay outside the gene matches. DNA of the CDR3: TGTGCCAGCAGCTTTATAGCGGGGCGCTCCTACAATGAGCAGTTCTTC. Translated: CASSFIAGRSYNEQFF. The full variable domain, with the rest looked up from reference TRBV11-2 and TRBJ2-1, is EAGVAQSPRYKIIEKRQSVAFWCNPISGHATLYWYQQILGQGPKLLIQFQNNGVVDDSQLPKDRFSAERLKGVDSTLKIQPAKLEDSAVYLCASSFIAGRSYNEQFFGPGTRLTVL.

This sequence joins TRBV19 and TRBJ1-4, with TRBD1 matching 8 bases. There are 15 residues in the CDR3. The V segment lost 3 bases and the J segment 7 bases; nucleotides outside the gene matches: 7. Looked up from germline, CDR1 is LNHDA and CDR2 is SQIVND (reference sequence). Here the CDR3 DNA reads TGTGCCAGTAGTATCCTCGACAGGGGAGGTGAAAAACTGTTTTTT. It encodes CASSILDRGGEKLFF.

The chain employs TRBV28 and TRBJ2-7; 7 bases agree with TRBD1. Germline V gives CDR1 MDHEN, CDR2 SYDVKM. V lost 9 bases to trimming and J lost 3 bases; unmatched junction nucleotides: 5. The length of the CDR3 is 12 residues. Here the CDR3 DNA reads TGTGCCAGTCAGACAGGGCACTACGAGCAGTACTTC. It is translated as CASQTGHYEQYF.

This sequence joins TRBV9 and TRBJ1-5, with D maybe TRBD1 (5 bases). CDR3 length: 15 amino acids. Trimming took off 4 bases at V and 5 bases at J, with 16 bases between the two ends. Germline CDR1 reads SGDLS; CDR2 reads YYNGEE. For the CDR3, the DNA is TGTGCCAGCAGCAAAGGACCGGAGGGGTATCAGCCCCAGCATTTT. It specifies CASSKGPEGYQPQHF.

The chain uses TRBV11-2 and TRBJ2-1; D gene ambiguous. There are 16 residues in the CDR3. The germline V gene has CDR1 SGHAT and CDR2 FQNNGV. V shed 1 base and J shed 0 bases, with 10 bases lying between them. The CDR3 loop reads CASSLGPGISYNEQFF. For the CDR3, the DNA is TGTGCCAGCAGCTTAGGCCCAGGCATCTCCTACAATGAGCAGTTCTTC.

This chain uses TRBV29-1 with TRBJ2-7; 7 bases are a match to TRBD1. The germline V gene has CDR1 SQVTM and CDR2 ANQGSEA. The CDR3 loop spans 13 amino acids. The V segment lost 7 bases and the J segment 3 bases; nucleotides outside the gene matches: 9. The CDR3: CSARDSDVYEQYF. DNA of the CDR3: TGCAGCGCCCGGGACAGTGATGTCTACGAGCAGTACTTC.

Comment on this clone: A read error may produce the germline difference seen at one junction end. The CDR3 DNA reads TGTGCCACCAGCGAAAGGGACAGAGGTTTT. Residues: CATSERDRGF. The chain is built from TRBV15 and TRBJ2-2; 7 bases are a match to TRBD1. The CDR3 is made up of 10 amino acids. Germline lookup yields CDR1 LNHNV and CDR2 YYDKDF (reference sequence).

This rearrangement joins TRBV28 to TRBJ2-7; 7 nucleotides match TRBD1. J gave up 4 bases and V 5 bases, and 11 bases lay outside the gene matches. CDR1 and CDR2 (germline): MDHEN, SYDVKM. The CDR3 sequence is 15 residues long. CDR3: CASSRDTGVLYEQYF. The CDR3 DNA reads TGTGCCAGCAGTCGCGATACAGGGGTACTGTACGAGCAGTACTTC.

The chain carries TRBV2 and TRBJ1-1; D is perhaps TRBD1 (6 bases). Trimming shortened V by 8 bases and J by 6 bases, and 10 bases separated the two germline ends. Germline loops: CDR1 SNHLY, CDR2 FYNNEI. This CDR3 has 11 amino acids. CDR3 nucleotides: TGTGCCAGCCGGACAGAGGCTGAAGCTTTCTTT. Translating it yields CASRTEAEAFF.

The V call is TRBV14, the J call TRBJ2-1; perhaps TRBD2 as D (6 bases). From germline, CDR1 is SGHDN and CDR2 FVKESK. The CDR3 consists of 14 residues. V lost 4 bases, J lost 3 bases, and 10 bases lay in between. The CDR3 loop reads CASSRDSFYNEQFF. For the CDR3, the DNA is TGTGCCAGCAGCCGGGACTCATTCTACAATGAGCAGTTCTTC.

V is TRBV10-3 and J is TRBJ2-5; TRBD2 matches at 9 bases. Matching the DNA end better, TRBJ2-7 makes the J call doubtful. This CDR3 is 12 amino acids long. The V gene's germline CDR1 is ENHRY and CDR2 SYGVKD. CDR3 protein: CAISIAGDEQYF. The CDR3 nucleotides are TGTGCCATCAGTATAGCGGGAGACGAGCAGTACTTC.

The gene calls are TRBV9 and TRBJ2-1, with 8 bases that match TRBD2. This CDR3 comprises 17 residues. Germline assignment: CDR1 SGDLS and CDR2 YYNGEE. The V gene end was trimmed by 0 bases and the J gene end by 0 bases; junction bases not matched to a gene: 5. The CDR3 reads CASSVEAGGSSYNEQFF. In nucleotides, the CDR3 is TGTGCCAGCAGCGTAGAGGCGGGAGGTTCCTCCTACAATGAGCAGTTCTTC.

The chain combines TRBV29-1 with TRBJ2-1, with 9 positions matching TRBD1. The V gene end was trimmed by 7 bases and the J gene end by 2 bases; junction bases not matched to a gene: 3. The CDR3 contains 13 residues. Germline values: CDR1 SQVTM, CDR2 ANQGSEA. In nucleotides, the CDR3 is TGCAGCGCTACAGGGGGCCCCTACAATGAGCAGTTCTTC. The encoded protein is CSATGGPYNEQFF.